One and the same sample provided the 7 T cell receptor beta chains below, sequenced in a study of blood T cell repertoires in COVID-19. The data were produced by immunoSEQ multiplex PCR, yet TCRdb's version contains in-frame clones alone and is incomplete. The profile shows about 95,000 clones, around 85% of them singletons. Sequencing input: peripheral blood. Receptors originate from a man of 80 years or more with active or convalescent COVID-19.

The V call is TRBV6-6, the J call TRBJ2-3; 13 bases are shared with TRBD2. The CDR3 extends over 14 amino acids. Germline CDR1 reads MNHNY; CDR2 reads SVGAGI (reference sequence). V was pared by 9 bases and J by 4 bases, with 4 bases of the junction left unmatched. The CDR3 is CASHTSGGADTQYF. The CDR3 DNA follows: TGTGCCAGTCACACTAGCGGGGGGGCAGATACGCAGTATTTT.

The CDR3 coding sequence is TGTGCCAGCAGTGACGGTGGAGGGGAAGGGTGGATGAACACTGAAGCTTTCTTT. Translation: CASSDGGGEGWMNTEAFF. This chain joins TRBV6-4 and TRBJ1-1; a possible D gene is TRBD1 (5 bases). CDR3 length equals 18 residues. The V end was cut by 2 bases, the J end by 0 bases, with 19 bases between. In germline, CDR1 is MRHNA, CDR2 SNTAGT.

This clone was detected only a few times. CDR3 sequence reads: CSASLAPGKDSPLHF. Here the CDR3 DNA reads TGCAGTGCTAGTCTTGCCCCCGGGAAGGATTCACCCCTCCACTTT. V and J are TRBV20-1 and TRBJ1-6; D ambiguous. The V gene lost 3 bases and the J gene lost 8 bases, with 17 bases spanning the gap. CDR1 and CDR2 (germline): DFQATT, SNEGSKA (reference sequence). The CDR3 loop spans 15 amino acids.

DNA for the CDR3: TGTGCCAGCAGCTTACTGCCGGGACAGATTAATGAAAAACTGTTTTTT. Translated, it gives CASSLLPGQINEKLFF. V is TRBV7-8 and J is TRBJ1-4; 7 bases are a match to TRBD1. In germline, CDR1 is SGHVS, CDR2 FQNEAQ. Unmatched junction bases numbered 7, after V lost 2 bases and J lost 4 bases. CDR3 length equals 16 residues.

The gene calls are TRBV5-1 and TRBJ2-6; TRBD1 matches at 8 bases. This CDR3 contains 19 residues. Germline values: CDR1 SGHRS, CDR2 YFSETQ. The V gene end was trimmed by 0 bases and the J gene end by 0 bases; junction bases not matched to a gene: 8. CDR3 amino acids: CASSLGAGGRISGANVLTF. CDR3 DNA sequence: TGCGCCAGCAGCTTGGGGGCAGGGGGCCGGATCTCTGGGGCCAACGTCCTGACTTTC.

The chain employs TRBV6-5 and TRBJ1-1; no firm D call. Germline loops: CDR1 MNHEY, CDR2 SVGAGI. V lost 0 bases and J lost 11, with 13 bases in between. This CDR3 region has 13 residues. This chain's CDR3 is CASSYSSGRFAFF. CDR3 in DNA: TGTGCCAGCAGTTACTCGAGCGGGAGGTTTGCTTTCTTT.

A few counts support this clone. CDR3 sequence (DNA): TGTGCCAGCAGCCAAGAATTAGGAGTCGGCTACACCTTC. This sequence encodes CASSQELGVGYTF. The chain couples TRBV3-1 (or the pseudogene TRBV3-2) to TRBJ1-2; D ambiguous. Germline assignment: CDR1 LGHDT and CDR2 YNNKEL (reference sequence). CDR3 length: 13 amino acids. V gave up 0 bases and J gave up 8 bases, with 10 bases separating them.